This entry lists 5 T cell receptor beta chains sequenced from one sample in a study of blood T cell repertoires in COVID-19. Using immunoSEQ multiplex PCR, the repertoire was profiled, and TCRdb retains in-frame clones only, with some absent. The table shows approximately 150,000 clones, with approximately 80% occurring only once. Sequencing was performed on PBMCs or T cells enriched from blood (not recorded which). These receptors came from a man in his 70s who had been exposed to COVID-19.

The chain joins TRBV19 to TRBJ2-7; D is unclear. CDR1 is LNHDA and CDR2 is SQIVND in the germline V gene (reference sequence). V gave up 0 bases and J gave up 3 bases, with 9 bases separating them. The CDR3 runs 14 residues. This CDR3 reads CASSIDRGVYEQYF. CDR3 DNA sequence: TGTGCCAGTAGTATAGATAGAGGCGTCTACGAGCAGTACTTC. Looking up the rest from reference TRBV19 and TRBJ2-7 gives the full variable domain: DGGITQSPKYLFRKEGQNVTLSCEQNLNHDAMYWYRQDPGQGLRLIYYSQIVNDFQKGDIAEGYSVSREKKESFPLTVTSAQKNPTAFYLCASSIDRGVYEQYFGPGTRLTVT.

This clone was seen a single time. The chain recombines TRBV11-3 with TRBJ2-1; TRBD2 matches at 9 bases. V dropped 5 bases and J dropped 3; count of bases not matched to a gene: 5. CDR3 length equals 15 residues. Looked up from germline, CDR1 is SGHNT and CDR2 is YENEEA. CDR3 loop: CASSTGTSNYNEQFF. CDR3 sequence (DNA): TGTGCCAGCAGCACTGGGACTAGCAACTACAATGAGCAGTTCTTC.

This clone has only one observation. CDR3 coding DNA: TGTGCCAGCAGCTCCGGGACAGGGGTTGCAGATACGCAGTATTTT. Encoded protein: CASSSGTGVADTQYF. The chain is built from TRBV11-1 and TRBJ2-3; 10 bases line up with TRBD1. CDR3 size: 15 residues. Germline CDR1 and CDR2: SGHAT and FQDESV (reference sequence). After removal of 4 bases from V and 4 bases from J, the junction contained 5 bases not matched to a gene.

The chain carries TRBV27 and TRBJ1-5; D unclear. The length of the CDR3 is 15 residues. Trimming shortened V by 3 bases and J by 1 base, and 10 bases separated the two germline ends. Germline assignment: CDR1 MNHEY and CDR2 SMNVEV (reference sequence). For the CDR3, the DNA is TGTGCCAGCAGTTTCGGGAGGAACAGCAATCAGCCCCAGCATTTT. As protein: CASSFGRNSNQPQHF.

The rearrangement uses TRBV6-2 or TRBV6-3 and TRBJ2-3; maybe TRBD1 (5 bases). This CDR3 region has 15 residues. Germline CDR1 is MNHEY and CDR2 is SVGEGT. V was trimmed by 5 bases and J by 1 base, leaving 13 bases between them. The CDR3 sequence is CASSPGHLGTDTQYF. CDR3 in DNA: TGTGCCAGCAGTCCCGGACACCTCGGCACAGATACGCAGTATTTT.